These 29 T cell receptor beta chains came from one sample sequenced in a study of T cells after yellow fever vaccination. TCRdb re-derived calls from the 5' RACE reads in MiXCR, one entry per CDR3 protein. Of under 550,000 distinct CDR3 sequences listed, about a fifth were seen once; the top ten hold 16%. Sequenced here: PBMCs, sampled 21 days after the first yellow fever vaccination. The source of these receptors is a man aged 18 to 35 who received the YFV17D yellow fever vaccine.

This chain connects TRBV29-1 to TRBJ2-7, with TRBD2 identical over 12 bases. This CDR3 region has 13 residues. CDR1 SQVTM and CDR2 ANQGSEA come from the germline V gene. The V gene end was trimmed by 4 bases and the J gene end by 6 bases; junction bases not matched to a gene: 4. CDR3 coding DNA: TGCAGCGTTGCTAGCGGGGGGGGGGTCGAGCAGTACTTC. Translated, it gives CSVASGGGVEQYF.

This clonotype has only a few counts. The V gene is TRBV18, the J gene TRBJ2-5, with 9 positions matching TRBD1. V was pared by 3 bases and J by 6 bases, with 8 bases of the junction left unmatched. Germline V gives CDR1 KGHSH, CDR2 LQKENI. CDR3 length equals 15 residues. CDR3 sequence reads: CASSPRTGDTKTQYF. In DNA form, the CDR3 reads TGTGCCAGCTCACCCCGGACAGGGGATACGAAGACCCAGTACTTC.

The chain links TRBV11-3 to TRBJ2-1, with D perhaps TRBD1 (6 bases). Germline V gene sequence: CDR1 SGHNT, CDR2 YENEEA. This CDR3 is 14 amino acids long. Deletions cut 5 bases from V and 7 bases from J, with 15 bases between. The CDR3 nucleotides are TGTGCCAGCAGCGCCGGAAGGGGGTGGAATGAGCAGTTCTTC. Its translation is CASSAGRGWNEQFF.

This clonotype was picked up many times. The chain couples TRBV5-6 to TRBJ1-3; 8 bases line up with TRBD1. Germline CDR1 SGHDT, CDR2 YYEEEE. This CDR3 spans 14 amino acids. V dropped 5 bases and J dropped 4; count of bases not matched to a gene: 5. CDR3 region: CASSRQGSGNTIYF. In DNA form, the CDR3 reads TGTGCCAGCAGTCGACAGGGGTCCGGAAACACCATATATTTT.

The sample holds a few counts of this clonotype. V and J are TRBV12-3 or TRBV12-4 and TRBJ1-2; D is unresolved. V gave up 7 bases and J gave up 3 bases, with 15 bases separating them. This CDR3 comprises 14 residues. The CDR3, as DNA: TGTGCCAGCACCCCTTCCGAGTCCGACTATGGCTACACCTTC. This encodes CASTPSESDYGYTF.

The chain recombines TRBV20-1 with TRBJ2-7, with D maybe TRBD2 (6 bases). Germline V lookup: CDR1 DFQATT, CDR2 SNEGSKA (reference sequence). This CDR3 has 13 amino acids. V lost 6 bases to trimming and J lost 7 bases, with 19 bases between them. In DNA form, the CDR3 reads TGCAGTGCCGGACGGGGCGGGAACGTGGAGCAGTACTTC. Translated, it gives CSAGRGGNVEQYF.

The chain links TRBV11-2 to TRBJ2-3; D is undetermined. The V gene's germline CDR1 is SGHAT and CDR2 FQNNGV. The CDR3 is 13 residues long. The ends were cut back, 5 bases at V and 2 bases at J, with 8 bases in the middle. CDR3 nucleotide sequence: TGTGCCAGCAGCCCTCACCCCACAGATACGCAGTATTTT. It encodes CASSPHPTDTQYF.

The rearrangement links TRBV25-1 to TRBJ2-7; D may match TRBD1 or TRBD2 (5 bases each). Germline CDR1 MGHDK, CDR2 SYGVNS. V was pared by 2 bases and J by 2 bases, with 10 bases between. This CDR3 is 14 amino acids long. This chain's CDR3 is CASSEGGATYEQYF. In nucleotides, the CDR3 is TGTGCCAGCAGTGAAGGGGGAGCCACCTACGAGCAGTACTTC.

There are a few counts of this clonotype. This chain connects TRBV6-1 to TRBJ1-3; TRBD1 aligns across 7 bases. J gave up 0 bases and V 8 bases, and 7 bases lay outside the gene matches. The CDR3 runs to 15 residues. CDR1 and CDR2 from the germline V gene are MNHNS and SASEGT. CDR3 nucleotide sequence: TGTGCCAGCGGTACAGGGGCGTTCTCTGGAAACACCATATATTTT. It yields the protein CASGTGAFSGNTIYF.

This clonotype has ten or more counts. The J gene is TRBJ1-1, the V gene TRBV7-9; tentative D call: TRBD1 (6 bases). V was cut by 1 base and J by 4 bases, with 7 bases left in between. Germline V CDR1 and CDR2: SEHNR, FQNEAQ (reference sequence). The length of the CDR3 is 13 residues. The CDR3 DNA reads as TGTGCCAGCAGCTTAGAGGGGGGCACTGAAGCTTTCTTT. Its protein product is CASSLEGGTEAFF. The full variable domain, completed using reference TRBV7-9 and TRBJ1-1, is DTGVSQNPRHKITKRGQNVTFRCDPISEHNRLYWYRQTLGQGPEFLTYFQNEAQLEKSRLLSDRFSAERPKGSFSTLEIQRTEQGDSAMYLCASSLEGGTEAFFGQGTRLTVV.

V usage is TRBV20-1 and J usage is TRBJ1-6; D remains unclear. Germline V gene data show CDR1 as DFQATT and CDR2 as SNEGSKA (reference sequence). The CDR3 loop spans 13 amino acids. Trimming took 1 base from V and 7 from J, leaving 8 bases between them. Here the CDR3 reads CSARGVYNSPLHF. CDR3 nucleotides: TGCAGTGCTAGAGGGGTTTACAATTCACCCCTCCACTTT.

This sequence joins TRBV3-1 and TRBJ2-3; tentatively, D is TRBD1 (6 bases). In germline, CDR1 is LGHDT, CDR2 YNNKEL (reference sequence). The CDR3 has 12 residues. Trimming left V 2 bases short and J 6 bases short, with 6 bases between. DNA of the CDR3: TGTGCCAGCAGCCAAACAGGGGATACGCAGTATTTT. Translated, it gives CASSQTGDTQYF.

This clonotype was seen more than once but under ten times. This chain's CDR3 is CASSWAGNEQYF. CDR3 coding DNA: TGTGCCAGCTCGTGGGCAGGGAACGAGCAGTACTTC. The chain couples TRBV18 to TRBJ2-7, with D possibly TRBD1 on 5 matching bases. The CDR3 is 12 amino acids. Germline CDR1 reads KGHSH; CDR2 reads LQKENI. V lost 6 bases and J lost 5, with 11 bases in between. The full variable domain, with the rest looked up from reference TRBV18 and TRBJ2-7, is NAGVMQNPRHLVRRRGQEARLRCSPMKGHSHVYWYRQLPEEGLKFMVYLQKENIIDESGMPKERFSAEFPKEGPSILRIQQVVRGDSAAYFCASSWAGNEQYFGPGTRLTVT.

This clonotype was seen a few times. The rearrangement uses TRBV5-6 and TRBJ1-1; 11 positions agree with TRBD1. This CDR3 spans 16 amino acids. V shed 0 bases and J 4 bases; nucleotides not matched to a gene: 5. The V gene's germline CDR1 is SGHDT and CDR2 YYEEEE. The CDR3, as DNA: TGTGCCAGCAGCTTGGACCTAGGGACAGGGGGCACTGAAGCTTTCTTT. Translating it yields CASSLDLGTGGTEAFF.

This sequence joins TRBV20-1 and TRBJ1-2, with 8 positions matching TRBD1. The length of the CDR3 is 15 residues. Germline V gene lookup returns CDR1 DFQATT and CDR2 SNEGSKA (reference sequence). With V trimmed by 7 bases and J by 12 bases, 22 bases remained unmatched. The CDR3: CSGGQFRGDRSRDTF. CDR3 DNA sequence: TGCAGTGGGGGACAATTCCGAGGGGACAGGAGCAGGGACACCTTC.

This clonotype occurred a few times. CDR3 residues: CASSQDVRTYEQYV. CDR3 nucleotides: TGTGCCAGCAGCCAGGACGTCAGGACCTACGAGCAGTACGTC. The rearrangement uses TRBV4-2 and TRBJ2-7; D is undetermined. Germline values: CDR1 LGHNA, CDR2 YNFKEQ. This CDR3 comprises 14 residues. V gave up 3 bases and J gave up 2 bases, with 11 bases separating them.

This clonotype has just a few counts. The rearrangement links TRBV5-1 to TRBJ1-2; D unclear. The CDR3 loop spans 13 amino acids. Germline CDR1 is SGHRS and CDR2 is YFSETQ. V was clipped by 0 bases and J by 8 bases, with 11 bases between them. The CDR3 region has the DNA TGCGCCAGCAGCTTGGCCGCCGGTGAAGGCTACACCTTC. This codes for CASSLAAGEGYTF.

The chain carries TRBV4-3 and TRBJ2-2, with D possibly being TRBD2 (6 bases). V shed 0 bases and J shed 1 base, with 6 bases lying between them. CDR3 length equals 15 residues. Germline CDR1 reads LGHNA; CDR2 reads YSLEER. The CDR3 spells CASSQDGGNTGELFF. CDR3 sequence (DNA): TGCGCCAGCAGCCAAGACGGGGGGAACACCGGGGAGCTGTTTTTT.

The DNA of the CDR3 is TGCGCCAGCAGCTTGGCTCCTAGCGGGGGGAACAATGAGCAGTTCTTC. Translated: CASSLAPSGGNNEQFF. The J gene is TRBJ2-1, the V gene TRBV5-1; 11 bases are shared with TRBD2. V lost 0 bases to trimming and J lost 5 bases; unmatched junction nucleotides: 4. The germline V gene has CDR1 SGHRS and CDR2 YFSETQ. The CDR3 consists of 16 residues.

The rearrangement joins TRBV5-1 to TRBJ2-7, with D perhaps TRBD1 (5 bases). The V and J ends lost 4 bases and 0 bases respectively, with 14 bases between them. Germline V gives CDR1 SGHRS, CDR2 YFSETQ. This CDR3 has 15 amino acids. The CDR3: CASSAAGLRSYEQYF. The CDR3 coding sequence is TGCGCCAGCAGCGCCGCAGGGTTACGCTCCTACGAGCAGTACTTC.

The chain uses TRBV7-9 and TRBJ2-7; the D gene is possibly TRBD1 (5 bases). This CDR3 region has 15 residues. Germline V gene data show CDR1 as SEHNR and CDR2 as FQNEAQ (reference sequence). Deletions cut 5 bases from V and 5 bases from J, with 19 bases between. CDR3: CASSPGKVQWDEQYV. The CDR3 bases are TGTGCCAGCAGCCCAGGGAAGGTACAGTGGGACGAGCAGTACGTC.

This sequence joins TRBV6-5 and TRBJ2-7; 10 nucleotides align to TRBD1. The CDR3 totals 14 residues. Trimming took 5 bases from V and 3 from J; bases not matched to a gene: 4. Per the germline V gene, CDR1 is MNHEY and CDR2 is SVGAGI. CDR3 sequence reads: CASSIRTGGYEQYV. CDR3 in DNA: TGTGCCAGCAGTATACGGACAGGGGGCTACGAGCAGTACGTC.

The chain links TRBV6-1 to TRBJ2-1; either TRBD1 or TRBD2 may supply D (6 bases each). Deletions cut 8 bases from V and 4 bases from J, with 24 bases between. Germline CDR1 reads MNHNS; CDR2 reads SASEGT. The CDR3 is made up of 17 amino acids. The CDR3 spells CASASMAGGGGYNEQFF. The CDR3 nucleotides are TGTGCCAGCGCCTCTATGGCGGGCGGAGGGGGATACAATGAGCAGTTCTTC.

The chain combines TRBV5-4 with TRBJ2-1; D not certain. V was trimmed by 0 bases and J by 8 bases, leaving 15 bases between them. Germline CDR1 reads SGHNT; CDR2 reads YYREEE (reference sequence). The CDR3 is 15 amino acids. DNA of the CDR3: TGTGCCAGCAGCTTGGCCGTATCTCCTGAGGATGAGCAGTTCTTC. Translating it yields CASSLAVSPEDEQFF.

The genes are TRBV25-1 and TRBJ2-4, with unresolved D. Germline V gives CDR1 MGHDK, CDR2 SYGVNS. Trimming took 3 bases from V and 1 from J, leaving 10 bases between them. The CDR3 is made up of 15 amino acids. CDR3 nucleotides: TGTGCCAGCAGTGATTCGGCCCGCGCCAAAAACATTCAGTACTTC. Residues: CASSDSARAKNIQYF. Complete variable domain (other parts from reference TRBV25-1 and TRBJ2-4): EADIYQTPRYLVIGTGKKITLECSQTMGHDKMYWYQQDPGMELHLIHYSYGVNSTEKGDLSSESTVSRIRTEHFPLTLESARPSHTSQYLCASSDSARAKNIQYFGAGTRLSVL.

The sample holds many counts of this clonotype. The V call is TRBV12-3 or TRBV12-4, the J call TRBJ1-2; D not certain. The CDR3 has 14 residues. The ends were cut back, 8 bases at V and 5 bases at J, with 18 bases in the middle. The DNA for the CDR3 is TGTGCCAGCTCCACGAGCCCAGATGGGTATGGCTACACCTTC. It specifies CASSTSPDGYGYTF.

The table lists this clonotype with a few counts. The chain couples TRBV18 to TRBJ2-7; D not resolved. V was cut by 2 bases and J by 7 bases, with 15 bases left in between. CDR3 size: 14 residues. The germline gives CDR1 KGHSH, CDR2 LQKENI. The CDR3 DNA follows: TGTGCCAGCTCACCAGCTGGGGAACCCGGGGAGCAGTACGTC. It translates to CASSPAGEPGEQYV.

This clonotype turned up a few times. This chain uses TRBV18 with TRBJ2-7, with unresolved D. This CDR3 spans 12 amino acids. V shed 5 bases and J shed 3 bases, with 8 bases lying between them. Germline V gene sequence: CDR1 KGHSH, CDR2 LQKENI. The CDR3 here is CASSTDFYEQYF. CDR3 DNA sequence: TGTGCCAGCTCAACCGACTTCTACGAGCAGTACTTC.

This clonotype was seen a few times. The CDR3 bases are TGCGCCAGCATCCGCTGGGGCAAAATACTCCCCTACGAGCAGTACTTC. This gives the protein CASIRWGKILPYEQYF. The genes are TRBV23-1 and TRBJ2-7; a possible D gene is TRBD1 (5 bases). TRBV23-1 is labeled an ORF, and its function is uncertain. The germline V and J ends were trimmed by 7 bases and 2 bases, with 21 bases remaining between them. The CDR3 runs 16 residues.